The 4 T cell receptor beta chains listed next were all sequenced from one sample in a study of graft-versus-host responses after intestinal transplantation. Method: immunoSEQ multiplex PCR; TCRdb's copy keeps in-frame clones and lacks some. There are about 90,000 clones in the sample; roughly 90% occur only once, and roughly 0.31% lies in the top ten. Their antigen targets remain unknown. This sample comprised unstimulated CD4+ T cells sorted from spleen or lymph node cells, obtained before intestinal transplant. The receptors were gathered from a human donor who received an intestinal transplant.

J is TRBJ2-7 and V is TRBV6-1; D gene unclear. Trimming pared 2 bases from V and 4 bases from J, leaving 6 bases between. Germline assignment: CDR1 MNHNS and CDR2 SASEGT. The CDR3 has 12 amino acids. CDR3 DNA sequence: TGTGCCAGCAGTGAACAGCTTTACGAGCAGTACTTC. Its translation is CASSEQLYEQYF.

The chain couples TRBV28 to TRBJ1-5, with D possibly TRBD1 on 5 matching bases. Germline lookup yields CDR1 MDHEN and CDR2 SYDVKM. V lost 3 bases, J lost 2 bases, and 23 bases lay in between. This CDR3 has 19 residues. In DNA, the CDR3 is TGTGCCAGCAGTTTCGAACAGGCACTTATCCGGGACGGCAATCAGCCCCAGCATTTT. Its protein is CASSFEQALIRDGNQPQHF.

The chain employs TRBV29-1 and TRBJ2-3; D may be TRBD2 (5 bases). The germline V gene encodes CDR1 SQVTM and CDR2 ANQGSEA. The CDR3 runs to 17 residues. The V end was cut by 3 bases, the J end by 1 base, with 20 bases between. The CDR3 sequence: CSVEYFGGSWGTDTQYF. The CDR3 DNA is TGCAGCGTTGAGTATTTCGGCGGGTCCTGGGGCACAGATACGCAGTATTTT.

The V call is TRBV7-8, the J call TRBJ2-3; 10 positions match TRBD2. This CDR3 comprises 18 residues. The germline CDR1 and CDR2 sequences are SGHVS and FQNEAQ. Losses at the gene ends were 1 base for V and 7 bases for J; bases not matched to a gene: 14. The CDR3 DNA reads as TGTGCCAGCAGCTTAGGGCCGGGACTAGCGAGAAGCAACAATACGCAGTATTTT. It translates to CASSLGPGLARSNNTQYF.